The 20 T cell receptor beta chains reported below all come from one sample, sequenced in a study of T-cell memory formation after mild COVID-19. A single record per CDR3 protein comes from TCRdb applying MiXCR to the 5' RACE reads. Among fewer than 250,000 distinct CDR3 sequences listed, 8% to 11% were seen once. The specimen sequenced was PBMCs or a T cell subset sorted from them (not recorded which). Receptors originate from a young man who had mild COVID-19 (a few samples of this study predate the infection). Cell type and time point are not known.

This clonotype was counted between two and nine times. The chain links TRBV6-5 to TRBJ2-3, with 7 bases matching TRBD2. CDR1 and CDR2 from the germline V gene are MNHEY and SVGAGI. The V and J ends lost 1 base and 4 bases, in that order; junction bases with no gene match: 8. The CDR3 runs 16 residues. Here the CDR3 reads CASSYLPGLRADTQYF. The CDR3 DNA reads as TGTGCCAGCAGTTACTTACCGGGACTAAGGGCAGATACGCAGTATTTT.

The CDR3 DNA reads as TGCAGCGTTGGAGCTAACTATGGCTACACCTTC. Translating it yields CSVGANYGYTF. The gene calls are TRBV29-1 and TRBJ1-2; D ambiguous. The CDR3 runs to 11 residues. Germline assignment: CDR1 SQVTM and CDR2 ANQGSEA. Trimming took off 4 bases at V and 0 bases at J, with 3 bases between the two ends.

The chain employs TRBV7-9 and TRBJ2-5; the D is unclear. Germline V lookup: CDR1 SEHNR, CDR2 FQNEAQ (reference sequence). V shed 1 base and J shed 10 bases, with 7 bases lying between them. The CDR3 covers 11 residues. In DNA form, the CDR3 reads TGTGCCAGCAGCTTAGTCGAGGACCAGTACTTC. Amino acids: CASSLVEDQYF. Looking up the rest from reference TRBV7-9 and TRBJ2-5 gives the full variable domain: DTGVSQNPRHKITKRGQNVTFRCDPISEHNRLYWYRQTLGQGPEFLTYFQNEAQLEKSRLLSDRFSAERPKGSFSTLEIQRTEQGDSAMYLCASSLVEDQYFGPGTRLLVL.

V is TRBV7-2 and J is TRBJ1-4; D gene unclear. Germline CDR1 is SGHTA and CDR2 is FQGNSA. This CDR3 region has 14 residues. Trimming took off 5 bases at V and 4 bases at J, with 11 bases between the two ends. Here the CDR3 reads CASSLQSVNEKLFF. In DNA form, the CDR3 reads TGTGCCAGCAGCCTACAGTCGGTTAATGAAAAACTGTTTTTT.

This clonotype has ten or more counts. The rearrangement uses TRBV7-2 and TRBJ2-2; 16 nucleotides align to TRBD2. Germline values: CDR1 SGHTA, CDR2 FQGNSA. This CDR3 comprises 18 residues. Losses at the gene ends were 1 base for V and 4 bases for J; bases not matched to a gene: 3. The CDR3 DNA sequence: TGTGCCAGCAGCTTAGAGGGACTAGCGGGGGGGCGCACCGGGGAGCTGTTTTTT. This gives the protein CASSLEGLAGGRTGELFF.

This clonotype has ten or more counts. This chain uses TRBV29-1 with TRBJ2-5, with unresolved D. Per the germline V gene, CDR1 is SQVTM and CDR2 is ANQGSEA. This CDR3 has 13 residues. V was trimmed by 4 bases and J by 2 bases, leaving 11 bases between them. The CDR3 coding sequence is TGCAGCGTTGTGCCAGATATACAAGAGACCCAGTACTTC. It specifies CSVVPDIQETQYF.

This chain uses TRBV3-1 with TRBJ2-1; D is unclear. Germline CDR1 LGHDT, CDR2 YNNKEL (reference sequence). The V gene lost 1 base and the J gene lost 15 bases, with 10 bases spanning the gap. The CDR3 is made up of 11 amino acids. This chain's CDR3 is CASSQGLKGFF. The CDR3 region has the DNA TGTGCCAGCAGCCAAGGGCTCAAGGGGTTCTTC.

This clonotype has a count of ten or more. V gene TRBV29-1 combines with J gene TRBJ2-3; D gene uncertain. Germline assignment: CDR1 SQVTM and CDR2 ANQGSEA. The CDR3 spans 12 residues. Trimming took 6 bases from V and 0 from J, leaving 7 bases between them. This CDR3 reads CSVYYSTDTQYF. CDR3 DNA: TGCAGCGTCTATTACAGCACAGATACGCAGTATTTT.

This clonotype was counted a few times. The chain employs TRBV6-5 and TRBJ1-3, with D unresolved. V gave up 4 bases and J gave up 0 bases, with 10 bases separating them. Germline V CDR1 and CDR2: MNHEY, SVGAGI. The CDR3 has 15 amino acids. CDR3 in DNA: TGTGCCAGCAGTTCCGACGGTCTCTCTGGAAACACCATATATTTT. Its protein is CASSSDGLSGNTIYF.

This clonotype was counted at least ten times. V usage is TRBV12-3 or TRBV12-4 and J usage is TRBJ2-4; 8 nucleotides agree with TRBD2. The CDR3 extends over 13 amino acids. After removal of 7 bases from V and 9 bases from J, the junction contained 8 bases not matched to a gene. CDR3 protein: CASKAGGGTIQYF. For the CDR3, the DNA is TGTGCCAGCAAGGCGGGGGGAGGGACCATTCAGTACTTC.

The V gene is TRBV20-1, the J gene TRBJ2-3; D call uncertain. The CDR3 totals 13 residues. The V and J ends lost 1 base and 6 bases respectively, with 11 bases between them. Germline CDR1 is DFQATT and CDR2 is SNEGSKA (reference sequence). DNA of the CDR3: TGCAGTGCTAGAGGTAGCCTCGGGGATACGCAGTATTTT. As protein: CSARGSLGDTQYF.

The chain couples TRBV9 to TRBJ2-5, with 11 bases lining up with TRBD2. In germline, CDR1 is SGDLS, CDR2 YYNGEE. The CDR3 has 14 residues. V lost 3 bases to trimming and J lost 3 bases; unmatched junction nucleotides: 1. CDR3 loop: CASSELAGEETQYF. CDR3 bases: TGTGCCAGCAGCGAACTAGCGGGGGAAGAGACCCAGTACTTC.

The CDR3 spells CASTLPTTNEKLFF. The CDR3 DNA reads as TGTGCCAGCACCCTCCCAACAACTAATGAAAAACTGTTTTTT. The chain has TRBV6-6 and TRBJ1-4; D is ambiguous. V gave up 7 bases and J gave up 0 bases, with 9 bases separating them. The CDR3 sequence is 14 residues long. The V gene's germline CDR1 is MNHNY and CDR2 SVGAGI (reference sequence).

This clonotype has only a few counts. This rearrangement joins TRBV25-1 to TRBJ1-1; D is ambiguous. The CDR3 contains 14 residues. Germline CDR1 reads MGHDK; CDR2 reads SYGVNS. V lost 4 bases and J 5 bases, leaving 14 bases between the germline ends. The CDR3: CASSVPGVGTEAFF. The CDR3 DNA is TGTGCCAGCAGTGTCCCCGGGGTTGGGACTGAAGCTTTCTTT.

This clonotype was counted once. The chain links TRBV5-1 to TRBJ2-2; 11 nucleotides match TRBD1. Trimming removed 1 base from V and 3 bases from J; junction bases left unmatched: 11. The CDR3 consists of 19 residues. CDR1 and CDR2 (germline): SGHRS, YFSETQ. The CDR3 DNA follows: TGCGCCAGCAGCTTGCCCAATAGGACAGGGGGCTTCTACACCGGGGAGCTGTTTTTT. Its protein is CASSLPNRTGGFYTGELFF.

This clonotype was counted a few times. CDR3 amino acids: CASSLEALLGTQYF. CDR3 DNA: TGTGCCAGCAGTTTAGAAGCTCTCTTAGGGACCCAGTACTTC. The V gene is TRBV12-3 or TRBV12-4, the J gene TRBJ2-5; D uncertain. The V and J ends lost 1 base and 7 bases respectively, with 13 bases between them. CDR3 length equals 14 residues.

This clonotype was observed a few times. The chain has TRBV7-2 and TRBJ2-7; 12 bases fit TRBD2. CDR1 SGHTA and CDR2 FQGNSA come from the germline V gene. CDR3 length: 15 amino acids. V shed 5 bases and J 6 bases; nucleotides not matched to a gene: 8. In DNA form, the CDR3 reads TGTGCCAGCAGCCCCCTAGCGGGGGGGCGTGGCGAGCAGTACTTC. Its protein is CASSPLAGGRGEQYF. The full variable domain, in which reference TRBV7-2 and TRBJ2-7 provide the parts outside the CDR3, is GAGVSQSPSNKVTEKGKDVELRCDPISGHTALYWYRQSLGQGLEFLIYFQGNSAPDKSGLPSDRFSAERTGGSVSTLTIQRTQQEDSAVYLCASSPLAGGRGEQYFGPGTRLTVT.

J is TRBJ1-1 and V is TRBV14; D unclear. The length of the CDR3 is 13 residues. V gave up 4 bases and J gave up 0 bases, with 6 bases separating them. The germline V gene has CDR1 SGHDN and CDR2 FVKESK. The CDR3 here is CASSPSLNTEAFF. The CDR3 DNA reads TGTGCCAGCAGCCCTTCATTGAACACTGAAGCTTTCTTT.

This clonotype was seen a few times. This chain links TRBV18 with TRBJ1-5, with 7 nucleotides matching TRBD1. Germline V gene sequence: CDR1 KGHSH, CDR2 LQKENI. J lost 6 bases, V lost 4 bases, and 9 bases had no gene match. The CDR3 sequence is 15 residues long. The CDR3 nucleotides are TGTGCCAGCTCACAGGAGGGGGCAGGCGGTCAGCCCCAGCATTTT. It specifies CASSQEGAGGQPQHF.

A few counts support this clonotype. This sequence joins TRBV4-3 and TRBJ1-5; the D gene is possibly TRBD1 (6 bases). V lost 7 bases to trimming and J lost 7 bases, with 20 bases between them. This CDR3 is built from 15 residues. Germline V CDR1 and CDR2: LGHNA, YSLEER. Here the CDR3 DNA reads TGCGCCAGCACAGGGGAATACGGCCAAGGGCAGCCCCAGCATTTT. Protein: CASTGEYGQGQPQHF.